A selection of T cell receptor beta chains follows, all from one sample in a study of blood T cell repertoires in COVID-19. The protocol was immunoSEQ multiplex PCR, while the TCRdb copy is restricted to in-frame clones and leaves out a portion. The repertoire consists of approximately 390,000 clones, with roughly 86% occurring once and the leading ten covering roughly 2%. The sample consisted of PBMCs or T cells enriched from blood (not recorded which). Receptors originate from a woman between 35 and 50 years old with acute COVID-19. The CDR3 runs from the conserved cysteine through the conserved F or W. The D gene is left open where the match is weak. Only some rows state a clone size, as once, few, many or a class for expanded clones.

TRBV9	.	TRBJ2-1	TRBD1	CASSLRQGADEQFF	TGTGCCAGCAGCCTCCGACAGGGGGCGGATGAGCAGTTCTTC
TRBV30	once	TRBJ2-1	.	CAWSVSGLEQFF	TGTGCCTGGAGTGTGAGTGGTCTTGAGCAGTTCTTC
TRBV11-2	.	TRBJ1-1	TRBD1	CASSLVTGVTEAFF	TGTGCCAGCAGCTTAGTAACAGGGGTCACTGAAGCTTTCTTT
TRBV7-8	.	TRBJ2-5	.	CASSVLGSLQETQYF	TGTGCCAGCAGCGTACTCGGGAGCCTCCAAGAGACCCAGTACTTC
TRBV7-2	.	TRBJ2-5	TRBD1	CASSLWTGGETQYF	TGTGCCAGCAGCCTGTGGACAGGGGGGGAGACCCAGTACTTC
TRBV9	.	TRBJ1-1	.	CASSAKQPWNTEAFF	TGTGCCAGCAGCGCCAAACAGCCGTGGAACACTGAAGCTTTCTTT
TRBV11-3	.	TRBJ1-5	TRBD1	CASSSGTGCYQPQHF	TGTGCCAGCAGCTCTGGGACAGGGTGCTATCAGCCCCAGCATTTT
TRBV13	.	TRBJ1-5	.	CASSLERGQPQHF	TGTGCCAGCAGCTTAGAAAGGGGCCAGCCCCAGCATTTT
TRBV5-1	.	TRBJ1-1	.	CASSLDQGESEAFF	TGCGCCAGCAGCTTGGATCAGGGCGAATCTGAAGCTTTCTTT
TRBV27	.	TRBJ2-3	.	CASSLGGPGSTDTQYF	TGTGCCAGCAGTTTGGGGGGGCCGGGTAGCACAGATACGCAGTATTTT
TRBV2	.	TRBJ1-5	TRBD1	CASSGTGEYQPQHF	TGTGCCAGCAGTGGGACAGGGGAGTATCAGCCCCAGCATTTT
TRBV2	.	TRBJ1-2	.	CASSPRGGNYGYTF	TGTGCCAGCAGCCCGAGAGGCGGTAACTATGGCTACACCTTC
TRBV24-1	.	TRBJ2-7	.	CATSSGNSWEQYF	TGTGCCACCAGTTCGGGTAACTCTTGGGAGCAGTACTTC
TRBV5-1	.	TRBJ2-7	TRBD1	CASSLGTGSWEQYF	TGCGCCAGCAGCTTGGGGACAGGGAGTTGGGAGCAGTACTTC
TRBV7-9	.	TRBJ1-2	.	CASSSGGGYGYTF	TGTGCCAGCAGCTCGGGAGGGGGCTATGGCTACACCTTC
TRBV6-5	.	TRBJ2-7	TRBD1	CASSPETGWAYEQYF	TGTGCCAGCAGCCCAGAGACAGGGTGGGCCTACGAGCAGTACTTC
TRBV12-3/TRBV12-4	.	TRBJ1-2	.	CASSPRVYYGYTF	TGTGCCAGCAGTCCCAGGGTTTACTATGGCTACACCTTC
TRBV10-1	.	TRBJ2-1	TRBD2	CASSESQRGGVDEQFF	TGCGCCAGCAGTGAGTCGCAGCGGGGGGGCGTGGATGAGCAGTTCTTC
TRBV7-2	.	TRBJ2-7	TRBD1	CASSSNLGQGATYEQYF	TGTGCCAGCAGCTCCAATTTAGGACAGGGGGCAACCTACGAGCAGTACTTC
TRBV6-5	.	TRBJ1-1	TRBD1	CASRSRTGVTEAFF	TGTGCCAGCAGAAGCAGGACAGGGGTAACTGAAGCTTTCTTT
TRBV7-9	.	TRBJ1-1	TRBD1	CASSAGQGNTEAFF	TGTGCCAGCAGCGCGGGACAGGGGAACACTGAAGCTTTCTTT
TRBV7-8	.	TRBJ2-1	TRBD2	CASSRTGGLGLAGNEQFF	TGTGCCAGCAGTCGGACAGGGGGCCTGGGACTAGCGGGGAATGAGCAGTTCTTC
TRBV18	few	TRBJ2-5	TRBD1	CASSPIRTGRETQYF	TGTGCCAGCTCACCGATACGGACAGGGCGGGAGACCCAGTACTTC
TRBV24-1	.	TRBJ2-1	TRBD2	CATQRGSYNEQFF	TGTGCCACCCAGCGGGGGAGTTACAATGAGCAGTTCTTC
TRBV30	.	TRBJ1-5	TRBD1	CACRTGFSQPQHF	TGTGCCTGCAGGACAGGGTTTAGTCAGCCCCAGCATTTT
TRBV10-3	.	TRBJ1-2	TRBD1	CAISSLTGDYGYTF	TGTGCCATCAGTTCCCTGACAGGGGACTATGGCTACACCTTC
TRBV11-3	few	TRBJ1-2	TRBD1	CASSLPDRARYGYTF	TGTGCCAGCAGCTTACCGGACAGGGCGCGCTATGGCTACACCTTC
TRBV27	.	TRBJ1-3	.	CASSLSGSGNTIYF	TGTGCCAGCAGTTTATCAGGGAGTGGAAACACCATATATTTT
TRBV27	.	TRBJ2-3	TRBD2	CASGGGSDTQYF	TGTGCCAGCGGCGGGGGATCGGATACGCAGTATTTT
TRBV6-1	few	TRBJ2-2	TRBD2	CASSVRAGDPGELFF	TGTGCCAGCAGTGTAAGGGCGGGGGATCCCGGGGAGCTGTTTTTT
TRBV5-1	.	TRBJ2-1	.	CASSEWGGGNEQFF	TGCGCCAGCAGCGAGTGGGGGGGCGGCAATGAGCAGTTCTTC
TRBV5-5	.	TRBJ2-5	TRBD2	CASSLAFSGLAAMETQYF	TGTGCCAGCAGCTTGGCTTTTTCGGGACTAGCCGCTATGGAGACCCAGTACTTC
TRBV9	.	TRBJ2-5	.	CASSLRGGETQYF	TGTGCCAGCAGCCTTCGAGGGGGAGAGACCCAGTACTTC
TRBV2	.	TRBJ1-2	.	CASSEAGGDGAYGYTF	TGTGCCAGCAGTGAAGCAGGGGGGGATGGTGCCTATGGCTACACCTTC
TRBV5-1	.	TRBJ1-1	.	CASSLAGGSNTEAFF	TGCGCCAGCAGCTTGGCCGGCGGATCGAACACTGAAGCTTTCTTT
TRBV20-1	.	TRBJ1-3	.	CSATDRSSGNTIYF	TGCAGTGCTACTGACAGATCCAGTGGAAACACCATATATTTT
TRBV2	once	TRBJ1-5	TRBD1	CASRGTGKGNQPQHF	TGTGCCAGCAGGGGGACAGGGAAAGGGAATCAGCCCCAGCATTTT
TRBV27	once	TRBJ2-4	TRBD2	CASSFWRGGANIQYF	TGTGCCAGCAGTTTCTGGCGGGGGGGCGCAAACATTCAGTACTTC
TRBV27	.	TRBJ2-7	TRBD1	CASSFRDRDYEQYF	TGTGCCAGCAGTTTTAGGGACAGGGACTACGAGCAGTACTTC